This T cell receptor beta chain was documented in a study of vaccination effects on CD4 cells after COVID-19. Study-level information: Antigen-specific CD4+ T cells expanded by the ViraFEST assay with viral peptide pools were then sequenced. The study, taken as a whole, reports: From healthy vaccinees, only 1 of 255 vaccine-induced clones also reacted to common cold coronaviruses.

With regard to this clone: Its antigen remains unidentified.

Profiling relied on immunoSEQ multiplex PCR, and the TCRdb table lists in-frame clones only, not all of them. The sample yields 50,000 to 75,000 clones, around three quarters seen once. The ends lost 2 bases at V and 0 bases at J; junction bases unmatched: 4. Germline CDR1 SGHVS, CDR2 FQNEAQ. The CDR3 runs 18 residues. Scientists isolated CD4+ T cells after a roughly 10-day culture period ended. None of the vaccinated had previously contracted SARS-CoV-2, and their nucleocapsid antibodies tested negative. On days 3 and 7, fresh IL-2 medium replaced half the medium. The V call is TRBV7-8, the J call TRBJ2-6, with 10 bases lining up with TRBD1. This receptor was taken from a human donor who received a COVID-19 vaccine. Specimen: CD4+ T cells from PBMCs cultured without peptide, collected before COVID-19 vaccination. The DNA of the CDR3 is TGTGCCAGCAGCTTAAGGGACAGGGGAATCTCTGGGGCCAACGTCCTGACTTTC. This sequence encodes CASSLRDRGISGANVLTF.